One and the same sample provided the 9 T cell receptor beta chains below, sequenced in a study of molecular identifiers for immune sequencing clone quantification. TCRdb reprocessed the PCR reads via MiXCR and lists one record per CDR3 protein. Here the sample spans about 630,000 distinct CDR3 sequences, about 25% being singletons. The sample comprised naive CD8+ T cells from blood, with Jurkat cell RNA spiked in. Subset reported: FACS-sorted CD8+CD4-CCR7+CD45RA+ naive T cells. The receptor set was obtained from a human donor in good health. Some libraries in this study had Jurkat cell RNA spiked in.

This clonotype was observed a few times. The rearrangement uses TRBV19 and TRBJ2-7; D is possibly TRBD1 (6 bases). The V end was cut by 3 bases, the J end by 2 bases, with 11 bases between. In germline, CDR1 is LNHDA, CDR2 SQIVND (reference sequence). This CDR3 spans 14 amino acids. CDR3: CASSMGATTYEQYF. CDR3 DNA: TGTGCCAGTAGTATGGGGGCAACAACCTACGAGCAGTACTTC. The variable domain in full, completed from reference TRBV19 and TRBJ2-7, reads DGGITQSPKYLFRKEGQNVTLSCEQNLNHDAMYWYRQDPGQGLRLIYYSQIVNDFQKGDIAEGYSVSREKKESFPLTVTSAQKNPTAFYLCASSMGATTYEQYFGPGTRLTVT.

This clonotype was seen ten or more times. The J gene is TRBJ2-3, the V gene TRBV7-6, with D possibly TRBD1 on 5 matching bases. The V gene's germline CDR1 is SGHVS and CDR2 FNYEAQ. The CDR3 covers 18 residues. Between the trimmed V and J ends, which lost 2 bases and 2 bases, there was a span of 20 bases. CDR3 in amino acids: CASSLTGSGRVITDTQYF. CDR3 sequence (DNA): TGTGCCAGCAGCTTAACTGGGTCCGGCAGGGTAATCACAGATACGCAGTATTTT.

This clonotype was detected ten times or more. The chain uses TRBV18 and TRBJ2-3; 7 positions agree with TRBD2. The CDR3 consists of 15 residues. V lost 0 bases and J lost 1; bases outside the gene matches: 1. CDR1 KGHSH and CDR2 LQKENI come from the germline V gene. The DNA of the CDR3 is TGTGCCAGCTCACCACCGCTAGCGGGCACAGATACGCAGTATTTT. This encodes CASSPPLAGTDTQYF.

This clonotype occurred many times. The genes are TRBV5-4 and TRBJ1-4; weak D call: TRBD1 (5 bases). The germline V gene has CDR1 SGHNT and CDR2 YYREEE (reference sequence). The CDR3 is 18 amino acids. Trimming cost V 2 bases and J 8 bases, with 25 bases left between them. Here the CDR3 DNA reads TGTGCCAGCAGCTTAAGGGGTGGCAGGAAATTTTTGGAGGAAAAACTGTTTTTT. Translation: CASSLRGGRKFLEEKLFF.

This clonotype was counted many times. The V gene is TRBV7-6, the J gene TRBJ1-1; D is perhaps TRBD1 (6 bases). The CDR3 is made up of 14 amino acids. Germline V gene data show CDR1 as SGHVS and CDR2 as FNYEAQ. V lost 1 base, J lost 6 bases, and 12 bases lay in between. The chain's CDR3 is CASSLEGGSSEAFF. The CDR3 DNA follows: TGTGCCAGCAGCTTAGAGGGGGGGTCGTCTGAAGCTTTCTTT.

This clonotype was detected a few times. The CDR3 is CASSIDVNTEAFF. The CDR3 DNA follows: TGTGCCAGTAGTATAGACGTGAACACTGAAGCTTTCTTT. This chain joins TRBV19 and TRBJ1-1; D not certain. The V gene's germline CDR1 is LNHDA and CDR2 SQIVND (reference sequence). Trimming pared 0 bases from V and 0 bases from J, leaving 2 bases between. The CDR3 loop spans 13 amino acids.

With respect to this clonotype: A much larger clone sits a single nucleotide away, making a read error possible. This chain uses TRBV5-1 with TRBJ1-1; possible D gene TRBD1, 5 bases. This CDR3 comprises 17 residues. Per germline, CDR1 SGHRS and CDR2 YFSETQ. Trimming shortened V by 2 bases and J by 0 bases, and 17 bases separated the two germline ends. The CDR3 sequence is CASSFSLRGKMNTEAFF. DNA for the CDR3: TGCGCCAGCAGCTTTAGTTTGCGGGGCAAGATGAACACTGAAGCTTTCTTT.

This clonotype was detected many times. V usage is TRBV19 and J usage is TRBJ2-7, with a weak D call TRBD1 (7 bases). The V and J ends lost 10 bases and 7 bases respectively, with 14 bases between them. Germline V gene lookup returns CDR1 LNHDA and CDR2 SQIVND (reference sequence). CDR3 size: 11 residues. CDR3 coding DNA: TGTGCCACTTCGACAGGGAGGGAGCAGTACTTC. Its translation is CATSTGREQYF.

CDR3: CASSVVSAGDEQFF. CDR3 nucleotide sequence: TGTGCCAGCAGCGTAGTTTCAGCGGGAGATGAGCAGTTCTTC. The chain couples TRBV9 to TRBJ2-1, with 8 bases identical to TRBD2. The J segment lost 8 bases and the V segment lost 0 bases, leaving 4 bases of the junction unmatched. CDR3 length equals 14 residues. Germline V CDR1 and CDR2: SGDLS, YYNGEE.